The 16 T cell receptor beta chains below were found in one sample sequenced in a study of spatial heterogeneity in lung cancer (dated by TCRdb to about 2019). These receptors have no known antigen. This sample's time point label indicates: sample taken at primary tumor resection. Study-level results and caveats: A correlation was observed between the number of expanded intratumoral alpha and beta TCRs and the tumor nonsynonymous mutation count.

Library construction relied on 5' RACE. Sequencing was carried out with a NextSeq 500. The public reads were reanalyzed by TCRdb: fastp trimming at Q25, MiXCR alignment, in-frame beta chains only. CDR3 protein duplicates are merged, each entry listing the most common genes and DNA. The sample contains roughly 17,000 distinct CDR3 sequences, 6.2% of them found a single time. The ten largest clones add up to 6.5% to 7% of the sample. The sequenced sample was lung tumor tissue, obtained at surgery. The receptor source for this set is a male donor with early-stage non-small cell lung cancer.

This clonotype was recorded many times. The library was built for alpha chains, so this beta chain is an off-target read and its size means little. V and J are TRBV7-9 and TRBJ2-5, with a weak D call TRBD1 (5 bases). The CDR3 covers 15 residues. Trimming removed 2 bases at V and 3 bases at J, with 13 bases between. Germline V lookup: CDR1 SEHNR, CDR2 FQNEAQ (reference sequence). CDR3 sequence (DNA): TGTGCCAGCAGCTTATTCGTAGGGGTCAAAGAGACCCAGTACTTC. This translates into CASSLFVGVKETQYF.

Worth noting for this clonotype: The library was built for alpha chains, so this beta chain is an off-target read and its size means little. This chain links TRBV20-1 with TRBJ1-1; no reliable D call. V dropped 5 bases and J dropped 1 base, with 11 bases sitting between them. Germline V gene sequence: CDR1 DFQATT, CDR2 SNEGSKA (reference sequence). The CDR3 has 13 amino acids. CDR3 nucleotide sequence: TGCAGTGCTGGAGGGCTGGGGAACACTGAAGCTTTCTTT. Residues: CSAGGLGNTEAFF.

This clonotype was observed many times. With the library built for alpha chains, this beta chain is off target and its frequency is not meaningful. The rearrangement uses TRBV20-1 and TRBJ1-2; D is possibly TRBD1 (6 bases). The germline V gene has CDR1 DFQATT and CDR2 SNEGSKA (reference sequence). The CDR3 has 13 amino acids. Trimming removed 5 bases at V and 4 bases at J, with 14 bases between. CDR3 protein: CSACDQGSYGYTF. Here the CDR3 DNA reads TGCAGTGCTTGTGACCAGGGGTCCTATGGCTACACCTTC.

This clonotype showed up many times. A library prepared for alpha chains yielded this beta chain as an off-target read; its size is of little meaning. DNA for the CDR3: TGCGCCAGCAGCTCCGGGACAGGGGGCCTTTCCGAGACCCAGTACTTC. This encodes CASSSGTGGLSETQYF. The chain couples TRBV5-1 to TRBJ2-5, with TRBD1 matching 12 bases. V was clipped by 3 bases and J by 5 bases; unmatched bases: 8. Per the germline V gene, CDR1 is SGHRS and CDR2 is YFSETQ. The CDR3 is made up of 16 amino acids.

This clonotype was picked up many times. Found in a library prepared for alpha chains, this beta chain is an off-target read, and its abundance has little meaning. J is TRBJ2-1 and V is TRBV4-3, with 7 bases lining up with TRBD1. The germline CDR1 and CDR2 sequences are LGHNA and YSLEER. J gave up 7 bases and V 3 bases, and 3 bases lay outside the gene matches. The CDR3 contains 13 residues. This CDR3 reads CASSHLQGNEQFF. CDR3 nucleotide sequence: TGCGCCAGCAGCCATTTACAGGGGAATGAGCAGTTCTTC.

On this clonotype itself: A library prepared for alpha chains yielded this beta chain as an off-target read; its size is of little meaning. V and J are TRBV27 and TRBJ2-7, with D possibly matching TRBD1 (6 bases). The germline V gene has CDR1 MNHEY and CDR2 SMNVEV (reference sequence). The CDR3 runs to 16 residues. With 6 bases removed from V and 3 bases from J, the gap between germline ends came to 21 bases. CDR3 residues: CASSLFGAGGVYEQYF. The CDR3 coding sequence is TGTGCCAGCAGCCTATTTGGGGCTGGGGGCGTCTACGAGCAGTACTTC.

In this sample, this clonotype turned up many times. This beta chain turned up in a library designed for alpha chains; as an off-target read, its abundance says little. V usage is TRBV6-5 and J usage is TRBJ1-1; maybe TRBD1 (6 bases). The germline V gene has CDR1 MNHEY and CDR2 SVGAGI. The CDR3 is made up of 15 amino acids. V was cut by 2 bases and J by 4 bases, with 14 bases left in between. The CDR3, as DNA: TGTGCCAGCAGTTACGGCCAGGGGTTTCGCACTGAAGCTTTCTTT. Its translation is CASSYGQGFRTEAFF.

This clonotype was seen ten or more times. Found in a library prepared for alpha chains, this beta chain is an off-target read, and its abundance has little meaning. V is TRBV20-1 and J is TRBJ2-1, with 10 bases aligning to TRBD1. J gave up 5 bases and V 3 bases, and 10 bases lay outside the gene matches. The CDR3 covers 16 residues. Germline values: CDR1 DFQATT, CDR2 SNEGSKA (reference sequence). The CDR3 loop reads CSASGFGTGANNEQFF. CDR3 DNA: TGCAGTGCTAGTGGGTTCGGGACAGGGGCTAACAATGAGCAGTTCTTC.

Of note for this clonotype: This beta chain is off target for a library built for alpha chains, so its abundance means little. The V and J genes are TRBV20-1 and TRBJ2-5; D ambiguous. CDR3 length equals 10 residues. Germline V gene data show CDR1 as DFQATT and CDR2 as SNEGSKA (reference sequence). CDR3 residues: CTGLRETQYF. Here the CDR3 DNA reads TGCACGGGTTTACGGGAGACCCAGTACTTC.

In its sample, this clonotype was seen a few times. The library was built for alpha chains, so this beta chain is an off-target read and its size means little. The chain uses TRBV12-3 or TRBV12-4 and TRBJ2-7; 11 bases map to TRBD2. The CDR3 loop spans 15 amino acids. The V and J ends lost 6 bases and 2 bases, in that order; junction bases with no gene match: 6. The CDR3 nucleotides read TGTGCCAGCAGCCCACTGACTAGCGGGACCTACGAGCAGTACTTC. Its protein is CASSPLTSGTYEQYF.

This clonotype was observed at least ten times. A library prepared for alpha chains yielded this beta chain as an off-target read; its size is of little meaning. The chain uses TRBV6-5 and TRBJ1-2; D might be TRBD1 (5 bases). Trimming shortened V by 0 bases and J by 7 bases, and 12 bases separated the two germline ends. This CDR3 has 14 residues. The germline CDR1 and CDR2 sequences are MNHEY and SVGAGI. The CDR3 coding sequence is TGTGCCAGCAGTTACTCGCCAGGGAAGGGTGGCTACACCTTC. Translated: CASSYSPGKGGYTF.

This clonotype was detected many times. Being off target in a library aimed at alpha chains, this beta chain has a size of little meaning. The chain is built from TRBV11-1 and TRBJ1-6; D might be TRBD1 (5 bases). This CDR3 contains 13 residues. Trimming stripped 5 bases from V and 6 bases from J, with 8 bases between. CDR1 SGHAT and CDR2 FQDESV come from the germline V gene (reference sequence). The CDR3 region has the DNA TGTGCCAGCAGCCCAGACAGTAATTCACCCCTCCACTTT. Protein product: CASSPDSNSPLHF.

A note on this clonotype: Because this beta chain is a stray read in a library intended to capture alpha chains, its abundance should not be given much weight. The V call is TRBV7-8, the J call TRBJ2-5, with D perhaps being TRBD1 or TRBD2 (5 bases each). This CDR3 comprises 14 residues. Trimming removed 3 bases from V and 0 bases from J, with 8 bases in between. The germline gives CDR1 SGHVS, CDR2 FQNEAQ. CDR3 region: CASSLGVYQETQYF. The CDR3 DNA sequence: TGTGCCAGCAGCTTGGGGGTGTACCAAGAGACCCAGTACTTC.

The sample holds many counts of this clonotype. Germline is not matched at one junction end, which may reflect a read error. This beta chain was picked up by a library intended for alpha chains and is off target, so its count carries little meaning. The rearrangement uses TRBV30 and TRBJ2-1, with 12 bases identical to TRBD2. Germline assignment: CDR1 GTSNPN and CDR2 SVGIG (reference sequence). The length of the CDR3 is 16 residues. The CDR3: CVWTSGTLYSYNEQFF. DNA for the CDR3: TGTGTCTGGACTAGCGGGACCCTTTACTCCTACAATGAGCAGTTCTTC. The variable domain in full, with the rest retrieved from reference TRBV30 and TRBJ2-1, is SQTIHQWPATLVQPVGSPLSLECTVEGTSNPNLYWYRQAAGRGLQLLFYSVGIGQISSEVPQNLSASRPQDRQFILSSKKLLLSDSGFYLCVWTSGTLYSYNEQFFGPGTRLTVL.

This clonotype occurred many times. This beta chain slipped into a library made for alpha chains as a stray read, so its size is not meaningful. The CDR3 is CAIALSGATSTDTQYF. The CDR3 DNA reads TGTGCCATCGCCCTTAGCGGGGCGACAAGCACAGATACGCAGTATTTT. V usage is TRBV6-2 or TRBV6-3 and J usage is TRBJ2-3; 8 bases are shared with TRBD2. The J segment lost 0 bases and the V segment lost 10 bases, leaving 12 bases of the junction unmatched. The germline CDR1 and CDR2 sequences are MNHEY and SVGEGT. This CDR3 contains 16 residues.

Ten or more counts support this clonotype. Within a library made for alpha chains, this beta chain is off target, and its count is uninformative. This chain uses TRBV6-5 with TRBJ1-5; 9 nucleotides match TRBD1. Germline V gene data show CDR1 as MNHEY and CDR2 as SVGAGI. Unmatched junction bases numbered 5, after V lost 6 bases and J lost 5 bases. The CDR3 is 14 amino acids. The CDR3 DNA reads TGTGCCAGCAGCCGGACAGGGGTTGATCAGCCCCAGCATTTT. It yields the protein CASSRTGVDQPQHF.